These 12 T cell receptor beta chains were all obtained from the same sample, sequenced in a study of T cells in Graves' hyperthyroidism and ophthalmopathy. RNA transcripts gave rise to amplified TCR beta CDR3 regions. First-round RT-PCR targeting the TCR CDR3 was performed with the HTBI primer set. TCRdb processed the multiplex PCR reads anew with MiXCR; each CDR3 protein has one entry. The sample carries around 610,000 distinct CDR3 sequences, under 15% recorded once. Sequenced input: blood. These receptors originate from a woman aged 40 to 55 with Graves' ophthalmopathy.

CDR3 DNA sequence: TGTGCCAGCAGTGAATCTAGCGGGAAGGTTGAGCAGTTCTTC. Translated: CASSESSGKVEQFF. This chain links TRBV2 with TRBJ2-1, with 9 nucleotides matching TRBD2. CDR3 length: 14 amino acids. Germline CDR1 is SNHLY and CDR2 is FYNNEI. The V and J ends lost 2 bases and 9 bases, in that order; junction bases with no gene match: 5.

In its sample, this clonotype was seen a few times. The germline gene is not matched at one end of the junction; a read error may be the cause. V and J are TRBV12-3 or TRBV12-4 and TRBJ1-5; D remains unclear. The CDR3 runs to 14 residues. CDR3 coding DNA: TGTGTCAGCAGTTTTGGGGATAGCAATCAGCCCCAGCATTTT. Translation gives CVSSFGDSNQPQHF.

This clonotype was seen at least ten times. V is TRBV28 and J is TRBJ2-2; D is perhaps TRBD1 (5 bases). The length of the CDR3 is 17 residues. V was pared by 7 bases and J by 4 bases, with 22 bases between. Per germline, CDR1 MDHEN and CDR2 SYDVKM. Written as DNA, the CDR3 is TGTGCCAGCACCGAAACAGGAGACATAACCGGCACCGGGGAGCTGTTTTTT. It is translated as CASTETGDITGTGELFF.

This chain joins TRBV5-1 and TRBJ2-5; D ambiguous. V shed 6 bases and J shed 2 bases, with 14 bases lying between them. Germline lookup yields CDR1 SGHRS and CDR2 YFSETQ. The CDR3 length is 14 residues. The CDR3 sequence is CASNSPDFQETQYF. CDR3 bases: TGCGCCAGCAACTCACCGGATTTTCAAGAGACCCAGTACTTC.

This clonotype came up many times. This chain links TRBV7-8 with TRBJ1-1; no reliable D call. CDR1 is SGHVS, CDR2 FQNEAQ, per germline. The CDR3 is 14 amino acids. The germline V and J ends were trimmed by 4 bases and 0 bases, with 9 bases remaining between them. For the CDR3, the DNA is TGTGCCAGCAGCTCCCAGGAAATGAACACTGAAGCTTTCTTT. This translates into CASSSQEMNTEAFF.

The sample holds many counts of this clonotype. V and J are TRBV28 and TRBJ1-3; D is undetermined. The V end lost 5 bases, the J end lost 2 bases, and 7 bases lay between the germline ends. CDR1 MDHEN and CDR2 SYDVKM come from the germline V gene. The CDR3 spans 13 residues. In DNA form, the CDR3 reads TGTGCCAGCAGTAAATTAACTGGAAACACCATATATTTT. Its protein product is CASSKLTGNTIYF. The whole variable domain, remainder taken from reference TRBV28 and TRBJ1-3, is DVKVTQSSRYLVKRTGEKVFLECVQDMDHENMFWYRQDPGLGLRLIYFSYDVKMKEKGDIPEGYSVSREKKERFSLILESASTNQTSMYLCASSKLTGNTIYFGEGSWLTVV.

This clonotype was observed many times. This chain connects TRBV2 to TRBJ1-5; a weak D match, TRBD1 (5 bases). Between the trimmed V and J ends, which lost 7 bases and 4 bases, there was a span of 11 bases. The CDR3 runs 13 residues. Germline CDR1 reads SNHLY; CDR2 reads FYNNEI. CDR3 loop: CASTTRENQPQHF. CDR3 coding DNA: TGTGCCAGCACAACCAGGGAAAATCAGCCCCAGCATTTT.

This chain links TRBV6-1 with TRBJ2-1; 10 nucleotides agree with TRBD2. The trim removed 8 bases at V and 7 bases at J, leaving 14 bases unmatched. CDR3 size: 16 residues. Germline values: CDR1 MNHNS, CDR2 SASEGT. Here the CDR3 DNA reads TGTGCCAGCTCAGACCTTAGCGGGAGGACCGGGAATGAGCAGTTCTTC. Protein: CASSDLSGRTGNEQFF.

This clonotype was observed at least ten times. This CDR3 is CASSMDRGSSYEQYF. CDR3 in DNA: TGTGCCAGTAGTATGGACCGGGGGAGCTCCTACGAGCAGTACTTC. The V gene is TRBV19, the J gene TRBJ2-7; D perhaps matches TRBD2 (6 bases). The CDR3 totals 15 residues. With 3 bases removed from V and 0 bases from J, the gap between germline ends came to 12 bases. Germline V gives CDR1 LNHDA, CDR2 SQIVND (reference sequence).

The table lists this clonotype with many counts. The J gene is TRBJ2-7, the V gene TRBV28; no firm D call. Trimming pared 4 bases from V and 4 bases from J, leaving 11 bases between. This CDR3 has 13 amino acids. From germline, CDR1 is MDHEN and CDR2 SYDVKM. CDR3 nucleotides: TGTGCCAGCAGTTCCCCGACCGGTTACGAGCAGTACTTC. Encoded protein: CASSSPTGYEQYF.

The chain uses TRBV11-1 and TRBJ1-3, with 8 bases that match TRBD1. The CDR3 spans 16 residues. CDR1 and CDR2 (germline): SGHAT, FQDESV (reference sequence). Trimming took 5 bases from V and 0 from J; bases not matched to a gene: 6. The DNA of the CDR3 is TGTGCCAGCAGCGTTGCGACAGGGGACTCTGGAAACACCATATATTTT. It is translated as CASSVATGDSGNTIYF. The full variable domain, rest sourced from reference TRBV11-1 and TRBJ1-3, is EAEVAQSPRYKITEKSQAVAFWCDPISGHATLYWYRQILGQGPELLVQFQDESVVDDSQLPKDRFSAERLKGVDSTLKIQPAELGDSAMYLCASSVATGDSGNTIYFGEGSWLTVV.

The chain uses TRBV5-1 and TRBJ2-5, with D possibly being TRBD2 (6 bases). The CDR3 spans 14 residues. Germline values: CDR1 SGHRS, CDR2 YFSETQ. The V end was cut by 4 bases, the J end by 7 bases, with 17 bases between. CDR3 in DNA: TGCGCCAGCAGCCCCGGAGGGCTAGAAGCGACCCAGTACTTC. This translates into CASSPGGLEATQYF.